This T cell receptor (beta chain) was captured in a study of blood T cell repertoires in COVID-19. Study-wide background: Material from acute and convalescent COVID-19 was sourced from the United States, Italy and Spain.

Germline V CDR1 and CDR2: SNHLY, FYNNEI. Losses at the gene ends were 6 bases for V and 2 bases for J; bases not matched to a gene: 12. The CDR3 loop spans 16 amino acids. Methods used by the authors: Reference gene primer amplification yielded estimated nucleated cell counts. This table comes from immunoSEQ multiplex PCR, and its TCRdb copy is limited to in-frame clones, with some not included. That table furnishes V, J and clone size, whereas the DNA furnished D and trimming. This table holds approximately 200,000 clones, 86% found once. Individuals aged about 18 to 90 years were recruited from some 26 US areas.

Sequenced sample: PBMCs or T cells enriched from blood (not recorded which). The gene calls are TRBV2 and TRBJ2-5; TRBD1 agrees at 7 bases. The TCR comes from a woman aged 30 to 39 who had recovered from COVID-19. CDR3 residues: CASRSMTGSGQETQYF. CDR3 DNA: TGTGCCAGCAGGAGCATGACAGGGTCGGGGCAAGAGACCCAGTACTTC.